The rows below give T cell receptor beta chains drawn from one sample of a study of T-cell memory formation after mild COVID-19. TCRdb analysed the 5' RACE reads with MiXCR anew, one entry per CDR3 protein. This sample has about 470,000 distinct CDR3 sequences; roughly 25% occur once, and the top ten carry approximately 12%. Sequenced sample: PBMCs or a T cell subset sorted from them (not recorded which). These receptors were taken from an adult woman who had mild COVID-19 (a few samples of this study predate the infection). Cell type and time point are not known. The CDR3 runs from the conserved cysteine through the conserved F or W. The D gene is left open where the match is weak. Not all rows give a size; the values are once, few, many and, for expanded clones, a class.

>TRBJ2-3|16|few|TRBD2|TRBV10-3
CAISGLAGVSTDTQYF
TGTGCCATCAGTGGGCTAGCGGGGGTGAGCACAGATACGCAGTATTTT
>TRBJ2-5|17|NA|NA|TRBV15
CATSRGASILSGETQYF
TGTGCCACCAGCAGAGGGGCGAGTATTCTGAGTGGAGAGACCCAGTACTTC
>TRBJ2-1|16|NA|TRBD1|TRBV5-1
CASSAGQGRSYNEQFF
TGCGCCAGCAGCGCGGGACAGGGGCGCTCCTACAATGAGCAGTTCTTC
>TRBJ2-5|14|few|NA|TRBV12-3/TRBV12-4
CASSLFRDQETQYF
TGTGCCAGCAGTTTATTTCGGGACCAAGAGACCCAGTACTTC
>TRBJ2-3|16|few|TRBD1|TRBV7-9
CASSPEGQGRTDTQYF
TGTGCCAGCAGCCCCGAAGGACAGGGAAGGACAGATACGCAGTATTTT
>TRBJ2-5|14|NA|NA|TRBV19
CASSKSKGQETQYF
TGTGCCAGTAGTAAGTCGAAGGGCCAAGAGACCCAGTACTTC
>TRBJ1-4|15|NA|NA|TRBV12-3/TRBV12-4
CASSLARAGDEKLFF
TGTGCCAGCAGTTTAGCGCGGGCAGGGGATGAAAAACTGTTTTTT
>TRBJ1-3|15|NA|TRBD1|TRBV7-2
CASSYRDSSGNTIYF
TGTGCCAGCAGCTACCGGGACAGCTCTGGAAACACCATATATTTT
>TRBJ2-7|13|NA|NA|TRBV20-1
CSARKVGADEQYF
TGCAGTGCTAGGAAGGTGGGTGCGGACGAGCAGTACTTC
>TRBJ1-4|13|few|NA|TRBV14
CASSLPLNEKLFF
TGTGCCAGCAGCCTTCCCTTAAATGAAAAACTGTTTTTT
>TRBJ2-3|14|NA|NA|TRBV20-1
CSARDWIWADTQYF
TGCAGTGCTAGAGATTGGATCTGGGCAGATACGCAGTATTTT
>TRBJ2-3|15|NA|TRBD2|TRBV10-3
CAIRIDIPPGGTQYF
TGTGCCATCAGGATAGACATCCCCCCGGGAGGGACGCAGTATTTT
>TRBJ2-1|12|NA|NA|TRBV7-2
CASSLNSLEQFF
TGTGCCAGCAGCTTAAACTCCTTGGAGCAGTTCTTC
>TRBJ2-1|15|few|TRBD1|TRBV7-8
CASSFGQGLGDEQFF
TGTGCCAGCAGCTTCGGACAGGGCCTGGGCGATGAGCAGTTCTTC
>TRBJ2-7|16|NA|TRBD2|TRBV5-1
CASSLTSLAGYYEQYF
TGCGCCAGCAGCTTGACTAGTTTAGCGGGCTACTACGAGCAGTACTTC
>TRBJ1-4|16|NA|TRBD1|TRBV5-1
CASSPWGQGGDEKLFF
TGCGCCAGCAGCCCCTGGGGACAGGGAGGGGATGAAAAACTGTTTTTT
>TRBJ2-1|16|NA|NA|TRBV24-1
CATSDSGESSYNEQFF
TGTGCCACCAGTGACTCGGGGGAAAGCTCCTACAATGAGCAGTTCTTC
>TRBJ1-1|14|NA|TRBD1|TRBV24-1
CATSDGQGSTEAFF
TGTGCCACCAGTGATGGACAGGGATCCACTGAAGCTTTCTTT
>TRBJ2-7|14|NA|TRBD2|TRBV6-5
CASSVTGGGYEQYF
TGTGCCAGCAGTGTTACGGGGGGAGGGTACGAGCAGTACTTC
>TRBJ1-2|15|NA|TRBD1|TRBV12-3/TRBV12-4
CASSLGTGVFDGYTF
TGTGCCAGCAGTTTGGGGACAGGGGTTTTCGATGGCTACACCTTC
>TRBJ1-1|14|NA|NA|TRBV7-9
CASSSLRMNTEAFF
TGTGCCAGCAGCTCCCTAAGGATGAACACTGAAGCTTTCTTT
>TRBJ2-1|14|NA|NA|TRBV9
CASSVMGSSDEQFF
TGTGCCAGCAGCGTAATGGGTAGTAGCGATGAGCAGTTCTTC
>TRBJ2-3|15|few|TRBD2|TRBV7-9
CASSSWGRGADTQYF
TGTGCCAGCAGCTCGTGGGGGAGGGGCGCAGATACGCAGTATTTT
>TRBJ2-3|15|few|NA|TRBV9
CASSVGPASTDTQYF
TGTGCCAGCAGCGTAGGGCCGGCTAGCACAGATACGCAGTATTTT
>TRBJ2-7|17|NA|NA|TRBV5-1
CASSLGNAGAIDYEQYF
TGCGCCAGCAGCTTGGGGAACGCGGGGGCGATAGACTACGAGCAGTACTTC
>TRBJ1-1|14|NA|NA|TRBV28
CASSLPGDGREAFF
TGTGCCAGCAGTCTGCCCGGGGACGGACGTGAAGCTTTCTTT
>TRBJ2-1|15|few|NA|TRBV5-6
CASTWGQGPYNEQFF
TGTGCCAGCACCTGGGGTCAGGGACCCTACAATGAGCAGTTCTTC
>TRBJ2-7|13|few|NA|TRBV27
CASSWGRGYEQYF
TGTGCCAGCAGTTGGGGCAGGGGCTACGAGCAGTACTTC
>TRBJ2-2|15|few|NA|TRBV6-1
CASSDVWRRTGELFF
TGTGCCAGCAGTGATGTATGGAGGAGGACCGGGGAGCTGTTTTTT
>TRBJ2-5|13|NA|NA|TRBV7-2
CASSLFNGETQYF
TGTGCCAGCAGCTTATTTAATGGCGAGACCCAGTACTTC
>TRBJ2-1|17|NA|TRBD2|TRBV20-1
CSARDIASGTSYNEQFF
TGCAGTGCTAGAGATATCGCTAGCGGGACCTCCTACAATGAGCAGTTCTTC
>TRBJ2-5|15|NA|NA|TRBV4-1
CASSQDGAAQETQYF
TGCGCCAGCAGCCAAGATGGGGCGGCCCAAGAGACCCAGTACTTC
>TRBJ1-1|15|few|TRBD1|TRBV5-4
CASSLYRDRNTEAFF
TGTGCCAGCAGCTTGTACCGGGACAGGAACACTGAAGCTTTCTTT
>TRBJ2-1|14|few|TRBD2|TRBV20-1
CSARSGRVSNEQFF
TGCAGTGCTAGAAGCGGGAGGGTAAGCAATGAGCAGTTCTTC
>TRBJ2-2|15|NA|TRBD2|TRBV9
CASSETSGSYGELFF
TGTGCCAGCAGCGAGACTAGCGGGAGCTACGGGGAGCTGTTTTTT
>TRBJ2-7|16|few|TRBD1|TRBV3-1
CASSQDRGKGIYEQYF
TGTGCCAGCAGCCAAGACAGGGGGAAGGGGATCTACGAGCAGTACTTC
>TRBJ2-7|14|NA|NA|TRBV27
CASSPGGSTYEQYF
TGTGCCAGCAGCCCTGGGGGGTCCACCTACGAGCAGTACTTC
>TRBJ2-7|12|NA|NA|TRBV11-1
CASSRRFDEQYF
TGTGCCAGCAGCCGCAGATTCGACGAGCAGTACTTC
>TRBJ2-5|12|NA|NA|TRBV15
CATSRDGATQYF
TGTGCCACCAGCAGAGACGGGGCGACCCAGTACTTC
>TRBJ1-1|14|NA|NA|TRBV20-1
CSARIGGGIGEAFF
TGCAGTGCTAGAATCGGGGGAGGGATCGGTGAAGCTTTCTTT
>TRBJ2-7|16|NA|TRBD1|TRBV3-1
CASSHDRATTAYEQYF
TGTGCCAGCAGCCATGACAGGGCCACAACTGCCTACGAGCAGTACTTC
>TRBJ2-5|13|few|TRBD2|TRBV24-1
CATSDSGRETQYF
TGTGCCACCAGTGATAGCGGGAGAGAGACCCAGTACTTC
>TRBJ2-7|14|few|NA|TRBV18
CASSQAVHSYEQYF
TGTGCCAGCTCACAAGCGGTTCACTCCTACGAGCAGTACTTC
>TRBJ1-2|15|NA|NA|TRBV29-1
CSVERGSVRRGGYTF
TGCAGCGTTGAAAGGGGGTCAGTTCGGCGGGGTGGCTACACCTTC
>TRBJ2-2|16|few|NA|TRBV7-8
CASSLSRAQRTGELFF
TGTGCCAGCAGCTTATCCAGGGCCCAGAGGACCGGGGAGCTGTTTTTT
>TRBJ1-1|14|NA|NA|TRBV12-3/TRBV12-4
CASSSQQADTEAFF
TGTGCCAGCAGTTCTCAACAGGCGGACACTGAAGCTTTCTTT
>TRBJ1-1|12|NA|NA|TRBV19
CASWGSRTEAFF
TGTGCCAGTTGGGGTTCTAGGACTGAAGCTTTCTTT
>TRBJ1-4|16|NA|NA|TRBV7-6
CASSLNSGEGNEKLFF
TGTGCCAGCAGCTTAAATTCGGGAGAGGGCAATGAAAAACTGTTTTTT
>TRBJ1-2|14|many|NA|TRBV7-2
CASSLDPQQGGYTF
TGTGCCAGCAGCTTAGACCCCCAGCAGGGCGGCTACACCTTC
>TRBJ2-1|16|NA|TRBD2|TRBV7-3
CASSSFGGRAANEQFF
TGTGCCAGCAGCTCCTTTGGAGGGAGGGCCGCAAATGAGCAGTTCTTC
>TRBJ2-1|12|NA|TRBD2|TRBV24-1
CATSEREGEQFF
TGTGCCACCAGTGAGCGGGAGGGTGAGCAGTTCTTC
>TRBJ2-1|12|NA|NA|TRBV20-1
CSSPTAHNEQFF
TGCAGTTCCCCGACAGCCCACAATGAGCAGTTCTTC
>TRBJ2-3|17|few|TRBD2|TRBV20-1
CSANAAGVAGGTDTQYF
TGCAGTGCTAACGCCGCGGGCGTAGCGGGAGGAACAGATACGCAGTATTTT
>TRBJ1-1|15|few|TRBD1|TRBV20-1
CSASPSGTGDTEAFF
TGCAGTGCTAGTCCCAGCGGGACAGGGGACACTGAAGCTTTCTTT
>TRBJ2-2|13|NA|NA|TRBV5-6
CASSTGEAGELFF
TGTGCCAGCAGCACGGGAGAGGCCGGGGAGCTGTTTTTT
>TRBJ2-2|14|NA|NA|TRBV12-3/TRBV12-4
CASSLIPNTGELFF
TGTGCCAGCAGTTTAATTCCGAACACCGGGGAGCTGTTTTTT
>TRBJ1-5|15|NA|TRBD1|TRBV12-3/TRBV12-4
CASARRQGMGQPQHF
TGTGCCAGCGCCCGCCGACAGGGAATGGGTCAGCCCCAGCATTTT